These T cell receptor beta chains were read from a single sample in a study of blood T cell repertoires in COVID-19. Assay: immunoSEQ multiplex PCR; the TCRdb copy retains only in-frame clones and omits some. The top ten hold roughly 1.9% of the sample, which has roughly 100,000 clones, roughly 92% seen once. Material for sequencing was peripheral blood. The receptors stem from a woman between 50 and 59 years old with COVID-19, enrolled during active disease. CDR3s include the opening cysteine and the closing phenylalanine or tryptophan. Fields, in order: J gene, V gene, CDR3 protein.

>TRBJ1-2|TRBV19
CATSLVWQKGYTF
>TRBJ1-2|TRBV5-1
CASSPQVGGEVYGYTF
>TRBJ1-3|TRBV28
CASSFRFTGLSFSGNTIYF
>TRBJ1-2|TRBV19
CASLGQGLGYGYTF
>TRBJ1-2|TRBV21-1
CASSKDPDTCYGYTF
>TRBJ1-2|TRBV30
CAWTADRGQRGYTF
>TRBJ1-2|TRBV19
CASSMTVAVGYTF
>TRBJ1-1|TRBV12-3/TRBV12-4
CASSWGENTEAFF
>TRBJ2-3|TRBV6-5
CASSYSAGSTDTQYF
>TRBJ2-5|TRBV11-2
CASSSGETQYF
>TRBJ1-2|TRBV19
CASSPPGLIYGYTF
>TRBJ2-3|TRBV5-1
CASSLANTQYF
>TRBJ1-2|TRBV3-1/TRBV3-2
CASSHGQGALNYGYTF
>TRBJ1-1|TRBV6-5
CASCRGRNTEAFF